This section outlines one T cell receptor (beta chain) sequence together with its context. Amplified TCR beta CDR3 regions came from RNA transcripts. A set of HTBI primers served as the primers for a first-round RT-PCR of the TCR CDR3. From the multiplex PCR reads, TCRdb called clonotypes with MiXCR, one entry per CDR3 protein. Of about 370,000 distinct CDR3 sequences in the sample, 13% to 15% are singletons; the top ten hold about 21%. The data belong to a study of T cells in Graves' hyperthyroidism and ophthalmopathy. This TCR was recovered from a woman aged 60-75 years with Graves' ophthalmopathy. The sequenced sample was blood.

The CDR3 region is CAIRGAGEGIQYF. In DNA, the CDR3 is TGTGCCATCAGGGGGGCGGGAGAGGGGATTCAGTACTTC. The V and J genes are TRBV10-3 and TRBJ2-4; possible D gene TRBD2, 7 bases. Germline V gene data show CDR1 as ENHRY and CDR2 as SYGVKD. The germline V and J ends were trimmed by 6 bases and 10 bases, with 16 bases remaining between them. CDR3 length: 13 residues.